A selection of T cell receptor beta chains follows, all from one sample in a study of beta chain features in type 1 diabetes. Repertoires were generated with immunoSEQ multiplex PCR, while TCRdb's copy carries only in-frame clones and drops some. This sample carries hundreds of thousands of clones, about 14% of them seen once, and the ten largest clones take 5.5% to 7.5%. The sequenced material came from central memory CD4+ T cells from blood. The receptors derive from a man between 25 and 39 years old in good health. The CDR3 runs from the conserved cysteine through the conserved F or W. D genes are given only for firm matches. Rows may omit the clone size; those that give it use once, few, many or a size class.

TRBV18	TRBJ2-5	.	.	TGTGCCAGCTCCAACCAGGAAGGATCGGGAATCCAAGAGACCCAGTACTTC	CASSNQEGSGIQETQYF
TRBV29-1	TRBJ2-1	.	many	TGCAGCGTTCGAACCGGGACGACTCACAATGAGCAGTTCTTC	CSVRTGTTHNEQFF
TRBV5-6	TRBJ1-2	.	few	TGTGCCAGCAGCTTGGGATTGGGGGACTCGTACACCTTC	CASSLGLGDSYTF
TRBV6-4	TRBJ1-4	.	.	TGTGCCAGCAGAGCAACAGTTAATGAAAAACTGTTTTTT	CASRATVNEKLFF
TRBV6-5	TRBJ1-1	TRBD1	.	TGTGCCAGCAGACAGGGGACTGAAGCTTTCTTT	CASRQGTEAFF
TRBV6-5	TRBJ2-5	.	.	TGTGCCAGCATACGGGCCTGGGGAGAAGAGACCCAGTACTTC	CASIRAWGEETQYF
TRBV10-3	TRBJ2-3	.	few	TGTGCCATCAGTGAGTCGGGCCTCTCACGCACAGATACGCAGTATTTT	CAISESGLSRTDTQYF
TRBV7-2	TRBJ1-3	.	many	TGTGCCAGCAGCTTCGCAGGGACCGGAAACACCATATATTTT	CASSFAGTGNTIYF
TRBV7-6	TRBJ2-2	.	many	TGTGCCAGCCAAAAGGGGCCCACCGGGGAGCTGTTTTTT	CASQKGPTGELFF
TRBV15	TRBJ1-1	.	few	TGTGCCACCAGCAGAGGTGGCCGTGGCACTGAAGCTTTCTTT	CATSRGGRGTEAFF
TRBV11-2	TRBJ2-5	.	.	TGTGCCAGCAGCTTAAGGTGGATTCAAGAGACCCAGTACTTC	CASSLRWIQETQYF
TRBV6-5	TRBJ1-5	.	.	TGTGCCAGCAGTTCCGACGCCATTAGCAATCAGCCCCAGCATTTT	CASSSDAISNQPQHF
TRBV19	TRBJ2-6	.	.	TGTGCCAGTAACCCACAGGGTAGTAGCTCTGGGGCCAACGTCCTGACTTTC	CASNPQGSSSGANVLTF
TRBV25-1	TRBJ1-1	.	.	TGTGCCAGCAGTGAAGAGTATAGGGAAGCTTTCTTT	CASSEEYREAFF
TRBV7-9	TRBJ1-2	TRBD1	many	TGTGCCAGCAGCTGGACAGGGAAAGGCTACACCTTC	CASSWTGKGYTF
TRBV4-3	TRBJ1-4	TRBD1	.	TGCGCCAGCAGCCAGCTCGGGACAGGGACGGAAAAACTGTTTTTT	CASSQLGTGTEKLFF
TRBV11-2	TRBJ2-1	.	.	TGTGCCAGCAGCTTAGATGTACTCCTGAGTGAGCAGTTCTTC	CASSLDVLLSEQFF
TRBV7-9	TRBJ2-2	TRBD2	many	TGTGCCAGCGGGAGGGGCGGGAGCCGGAACACCGGGGAGCTGTTTTTT	CASGRGGSRNTGELFF
TRBV10-3	TRBJ2-1	TRBD2	many	TGTGCCATCAGAAGCGGGGGGGCGAACAATGAGCAGTTCTTC	CAIRSGGANNEQFF
TRBV6-5	TRBJ1-2	TRBD1	.	TGTGCCAGCAGGGAGGACAGGTCCGCCTATGGCTACACCTTC	CASREDRSAYGYTF
TRBV27	TRBJ1-2	.	.	TGTGCCAGCAGCCGGCAGGGATATGGCTACACCTTC	CASSRQGYGYTF
TRBV18	TRBJ2-1	TRBD2	.	TGTGCCAGCTCACCACTGGGACTAGCGGGGGGTGTCTACAATGAGCAGTTCTTC	CASSPLGLAGGVYNEQFF
TRBV7-2	TRBJ1-3	.	.	TGTGCCAGCAGCCAAGATGATCGCAGGGAAAACACCATATATTTT	CASSQDDRRENTIYF
TRBV7-2	TRBJ2-3	.	.	TGTGCCAGCAGACTACGCAACCGACAGGACCACACAGATACGCAGTATTTT	CASRLRNRQDHTDTQYF
TRBV7-9	TRBJ1-1	.	few	TGTGCCAGCAGCTCCCGGGACAAAGGTGAAGCTTTCTTT	CASSSRDKGEAFF
TRBV7-6	TRBJ2-5	TRBD2	few	TGTGCCAGCACCGGGACTAGCGGGGGTGGCGGGACCCAGTACTTC	CASTGTSGGGGTQYF
TRBV14	TRBJ2-5	.	many	TGTGCCAGCAGCCAAGTAGAGACCCAGTACTTC	CASSQVETQYF
TRBV6-5	TRBJ1-6	.	few	TGTGCCAGCAGTTACTCCGCGGCAGGGACCAATTCACCCCTCCACTTT	CASSYSAAGTNSPLHF
TRBV7-8	TRBJ2-5	.	many	TGTGCCAGCAGCAGAATTAGCGGTTGGGGCGGGAAGACCCAGTACTTC	CASSRISGWGGKTQYF
TRBV29-1	TRBJ1-2	.	few	TGCAGCGTTGGGGGGTCGTCTGGCTACACCTTC	CSVGGSSGYTF
TRBV28	TRBJ1-3	TRBD1	.	TGTGCCAGCAGTTTGGGGGGACAGGCCATCTCTGGAAACACCATATATTTT	CASSLGGQAISGNTIYF
TRBV6-5	TRBJ2-1	.	few	TGTGCCAGCAGCTCCGAGGCGGGCGTACCCAATGAGCAGTTCTTC	CASSSEAGVPNEQFF
TRBV5-1	TRBJ2-1	TRBD2	few	TGCGCCAGCAGATCGGAGCGGGGGGAGAATGAGCAGTTCTTC	CASRSERGENEQFF
TRBV5-6	TRBJ1-6	TRBD1	.	TGTGCCAGCAGTCTGACCCAGGGGGCAAATTCACCCCTCCACTTT	CASSLTQGANSPLHF
TRBV7-8	TRBJ2-5	TRBD2	.	TGTGCCAGCAGCTCCGCGGGGACTAGGAAGACCCAGTACTTC	CASSSAGTRKTQYF
TRBV5-1	TRBJ1-3	TRBD1	.	TGCGCCAGCAGCTTGGCCGACAGGGGAGGTGGAAACACCATATATTTT	CASSLADRGGGNTIYF
TRBV27	TRBJ2-7	TRBD2	few	TGTGCCAGCAGTTTTCGGGGGGAAGGCTACGAGCAGTACTTC	CASSFRGEGYEQYF
TRBV18	TRBJ2-3	.	few	TGTGCCAGCTCCCAAAAGGACGACCCTGTAGATACGCAGTATTTT	CASSQKDDPVDTQYF
TRBV28	TRBJ1-5	TRBD1	.	TGTGCCAGCAGCCAGGGGGCTCAGCCCCAGCATTTT	CASSQGAQPQHF
TRBV2	TRBJ2-4	TRBD2	many	TGTGCCAGCAGTAGGGGACTAGCGGAAAACATTCAGTACTTC	CASSRGLAENIQYF
TRBV14	TRBJ2-2	.	.	TGTGCCAGCAGCCAACAGGGGGGAGTCCGGGAGCTGTTTTTT	CASSQQGGVRELFF